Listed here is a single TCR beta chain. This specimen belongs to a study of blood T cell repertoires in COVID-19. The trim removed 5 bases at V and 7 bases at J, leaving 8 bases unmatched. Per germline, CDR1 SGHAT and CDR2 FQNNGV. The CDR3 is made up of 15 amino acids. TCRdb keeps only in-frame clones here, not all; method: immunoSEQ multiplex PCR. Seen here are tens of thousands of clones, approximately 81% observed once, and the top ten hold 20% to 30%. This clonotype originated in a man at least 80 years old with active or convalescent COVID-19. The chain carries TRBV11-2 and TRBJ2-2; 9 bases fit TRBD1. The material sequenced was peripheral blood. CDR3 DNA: TGTGCCAGCAGCCCCGACAGGGGGTATGACGGGGAGCTGTTTTTT. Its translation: CASSPDRGYDGELFF. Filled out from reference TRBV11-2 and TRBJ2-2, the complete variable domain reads EAGVAQSPRYKIIEKRQSVAFWCNPISGHATLYWYQQILGQGPKLLIQFQNNGVVDDSQLPKDRFSAERLKGVDSTLKIQPAKLEDSAVYLCASSPDRGYDGELFFGEGSRLTVL.